This entry lists 15 T cell receptor beta chains sequenced from one sample in a study of T cell repertoires in cytomegalovirus infection. TCRdb re-derived calls from the reads in MiXCR, one entry per CDR3 protein. The profile shows fewer than 550,000 distinct CDR3 sequences, approximately 10% of them singletons. The sequenced sample consisted of PBMCs. These receptors were obtained from a human donor in good health (CMV status not recorded). Some clones in this sample may be carry-over from other donors' samples.

This clonotype was counted ten times or more. The rearrangement uses TRBV12-3 or TRBV12-4 and TRBJ2-5; 12 nucleotides match TRBD2. The CDR3 extends over 14 amino acids. V lost 6 bases, J lost 5 bases, and 4 bases stayed unmatched. This chain's CDR3 is CASRTSGGAETQYF. CDR3 coding DNA: TGTGCCAGCAGGACTAGCGGGGGCGCGGAGACCCAGTACTTC.

The sample holds a few counts of this clonotype. The rearrangement links TRBV20-1 to TRBJ1-1; no clear D. V was pared by 0 bases and J by 1 base, with 12 bases between. Germline assignment: CDR1 DFQATT and CDR2 SNEGSKA (reference sequence). CDR3 length: 15 residues. The CDR3 is CSARDYRGGNTEAFF. The CDR3 DNA is TGCAGTGCTAGAGATTATCGGGGAGGGAACACTGAAGCTTTCTTT.

The V and J genes are TRBV10-3 and TRBJ1-5; 11 bases are shared with TRBD1. Unmatched junction bases numbered 4, after V lost 6 bases and J lost 6 bases. Germline V lookup: CDR1 ENHRY, CDR2 SYGVKD. The CDR3 is made up of 14 amino acids. CDR3 sequence: CAIRGQGAGQPQHF. The CDR3 nucleotides read TGTGCCATCAGAGGACAGGGGGCTGGTCAGCCCCAGCATTTT.

In this sample, this clonotype turned up many times. The rearrangement uses TRBV11-1 and TRBJ2-5; tentatively, D is TRBD2 (6 bases). The CDR3 is 13 amino acids. V lost 3 bases and J lost 5, with 10 bases in between. Germline CDR1 and CDR2: SGHAT and FQDESV (reference sequence). In DNA form, the CDR3 reads TGTGCCAGCAGCTTCCCCAGCGGGGAGACCCAGTACTTC. It encodes CASSFPSGETQYF. Looking up the rest from reference TRBV11-1 and TRBJ2-5 gives the full variable domain: EAEVAQSPRYKITEKSQAVAFWCDPISGHATLYWYRQILGQGPELLVQFQDESVVDDSQLPKDRFSAERLKGVDSTLKIQPAELGDSAMYLCASSFPSGETQYFGPGTRLLVL.

The chain links TRBV27 to TRBJ1-2, with D tentatively TRBD1 (5 bases). V was clipped by 2 bases and J by 4 bases, with 11 bases between them. Germline values: CDR1 MNHEY, CDR2 SMNVEV (reference sequence). The CDR3 length is 14 residues. Here the CDR3 DNA reads TGTGCCAGCAGTTTAAAGGGGCAAGGCTATGGCTACACCTTC. Encoded protein: CASSLKGQGYGYTF.

This clonotype was found many times. The chain combines TRBV7-2 with TRBJ1-3; D may be TRBD1 (6 bases). The CDR3 runs 13 residues. V was trimmed by 5 bases and J by 7 bases, leaving 12 bases between them. Looked up from germline, CDR1 is SGHTA and CDR2 is FQGNSA. In DNA form, the CDR3 reads TGTGCCAGCAGCACAGGGTATAGTAACACCATATATTTT. Amino acids: CASSTGYSNTIYF.

In this sample, this clonotype turned up many times. J is TRBJ2-3 and V is TRBV10-3; TRBD1 agrees at 7 bases. The trim removed 6 bases at V and 1 base at J, leaving 4 bases unmatched. This CDR3 is 14 amino acids long. Germline V CDR1 and CDR2: ENHRY, SYGVKD. In DNA, the CDR3 is TGTGCCATCAGAGACAGGGTTGGCACAGATACGCAGTATTTT. Residues: CAIRDRVGTDTQYF.

This clonotype was observed many times. V is TRBV18 and J is TRBJ1-1; D gene uncertain. The germline V gene encodes CDR1 KGHSH and CDR2 LQKENI. The ends were cut back, 2 bases at V and 0 bases at J, with 7 bases in the middle. There are 14 residues in the CDR3. The chain's CDR3 is CASSPKPLNTEAFF. The CDR3 coding sequence is TGTGCCAGCTCACCAAAGCCCCTGAACACTGAAGCTTTCTTT.

This clonotype was picked up a small number of times. The chain has TRBV7-9 and TRBJ1-1, with 7 bases fitting TRBD1. V lost 4 bases, J lost 6 bases, and 11 bases stayed unmatched. Germline lookup yields CDR1 SEHNR and CDR2 FQNEAQ (reference sequence). There are 15 residues in the CDR3. CDR3 sequence (DNA): TGTGCCAGCAGCTACGGACAGGTAACGGGGTCTGAAGCTTTCTTT. Residues: CASSYGQVTGSEAFF.

V is TRBV29-1 and J is TRBJ2-7, with TRBD1 identical over 7 bases. The V and J ends lost 4 bases and 1 base, in that order; junction bases with no gene match: 7. Germline V gene data show CDR1 as SQVTM and CDR2 as ANQGSEA. This CDR3 contains 14 residues. Here the CDR3 reads CSVAFDRDSYEQYF. CDR3 DNA sequence: TGCAGCGTTGCCTTCGACAGGGATTCCTACGAGCAGTACTTC.

This clonotype was counted ten times or more. This sequence joins TRBV7-9 and TRBJ1-2; no firm D call. The length of the CDR3 is 13 residues. Trimming cost V 5 bases and J 5 bases, with 12 bases left between them. Germline V gene sequence: CDR1 SEHNR, CDR2 FQNEAQ (reference sequence). The CDR3 protein is CASSTGSVYGYTF. The DNA for the CDR3 is TGTGCCAGCAGCACGGGGTCCGTGTATGGCTACACCTTC. Using reference TRBV7-9 and TRBJ1-2 for the parts outside the CDR3, the full variable domain is DTGVSQNPRHKITKRGQNVTFRCDPISEHNRLYWYRQTLGQGPEFLTYFQNEAQLEKSRLLSDRFSAERPKGSFSTLEIQRTEQGDSAMYLCASSTGSVYGYTFGSGTRLTVV.

This clonotype appeared a few times. This chain connects TRBV9 to TRBJ1-1, with TRBD1 identical over 7 bases. The CDR3 covers 15 residues. V lost 3 bases, J lost 1 base, and 6 bases stayed unmatched. Germline V CDR1 and CDR2: SGDLS, YYNGEE. CDR3 region: CASSEQTGTNTEAFF. CDR3 nucleotide sequence: TGTGCCAGCAGCGAACAGACAGGGACGAACACTGAAGCTTTCTTT.

This clonotype was recorded many times. The chain is built from TRBV5-4 and TRBJ2-1, with TRBD1 matching 8 bases. The CDR3 is 14 residues long. Germline V gene sequence: CDR1 SGHNT, CDR2 YYREEE (reference sequence). Germline trimming cut 4 bases from V and 6 bases from J; bases unmatched to any gene: 6. DNA of the CDR3: TGTGCCAGCAGCGTCAACAGGGGGTTCAATGAGCAGTTCTTC. Translated: CASSVNRGFNEQFF.

The sample holds many counts of this clonotype. V and J are TRBV9 and TRBJ2-1; 9 nucleotides match TRBD1. The CDR3 spans 15 residues. V gave up 0 bases and J gave up 2 bases; unmatched junction bases: 0. Germline V gives CDR1 SGDLS, CDR2 YYNGEE. CDR3 region: CASSVGTGAYNEQFF. DNA of the CDR3: TGTGCCAGCAGCGTAGGGACAGGGGCCTACAATGAGCAGTTCTTC.

Ten or more counts support this clonotype. CDR3 nucleotide sequence: TGTGCCAGCAGCTCACCAAAGGACAGGGGTACCTACAATGAGCAGTTCTTC. It is translated as CASSSPKDRGTYNEQFF. The chain is built from TRBV7-9 and TRBJ2-1; 9 nucleotides agree with TRBD1. J lost 2 bases, V lost 4 bases, and 9 bases had no gene match. CDR3 size: 17 residues. CDR1 and CDR2 (germline): SEHNR, FQNEAQ (reference sequence).